This TCR beta chain was profiled in a study of PD-L1 blockade in urothelial cancer. Across the whole study: About 85% of the roughly 30 patients comprised males who had bladder-origin urothelial cancer. Patients previously received 0 to 3 chemotherapy regimens.

The CDR3 runs to 15 residues. The germline CDR1 and CDR2 sequences are MDHEN and SYDVKM. The V and J ends lost 4 bases and 3 bases, in that order; junction bases with no gene match: 4. A spike-in of synthetic TCR analog templates was added to each PCR. Sequencing was performed with immunoSEQ multiplex PCR; in TCRdb, only in-frame clones are kept and a portion is missing. The data show 90,000 to 120,000 clones, under 85% seen once. Each patient gave between 1 and 8 samples of peripheral blood mononuclear cells, which were collected pretreatment and during treatment. Sequences were derived from PBMCs, sampled around atezolizumab (anti-PD-L1) treatment. This chain connects TRBV28 to TRBJ2-1, with TRBD1 matching over 9 bases. The TCR originated in a man aged 50-59 years with urothelial cancer. CDR3 protein: CASSSPGQGYNEQFF. The CDR3 coding sequence is TGTGCCAGCAGTTCGCCGGGACAGGGCTACAATGAGCAGTTCTTC. Based on the CDR3 plus reference TRBV28 and TRBJ2-1, the full variable domain is DVKVTQSSRYLVKRTGEKVFLECVQDMDHENMFWYRQDPGLGLRLIYFSYDVKMKEKGDIPEGYSVSREKKERFSLILESASTNQTSMYLCASSSPGQGYNEQFFGPGTRLTVL.